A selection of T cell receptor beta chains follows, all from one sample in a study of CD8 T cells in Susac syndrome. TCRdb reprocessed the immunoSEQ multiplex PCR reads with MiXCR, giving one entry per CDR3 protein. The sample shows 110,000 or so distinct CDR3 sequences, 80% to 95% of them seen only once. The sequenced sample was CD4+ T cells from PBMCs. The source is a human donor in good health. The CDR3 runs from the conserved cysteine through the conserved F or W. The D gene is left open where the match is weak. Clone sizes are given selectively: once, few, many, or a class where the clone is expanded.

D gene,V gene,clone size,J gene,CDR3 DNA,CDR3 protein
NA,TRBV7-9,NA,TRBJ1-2,TGTGCCAGCAGCGTGACCGCACGGGGCTACACCTTC,CASSVTARGYTF
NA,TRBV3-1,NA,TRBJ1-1,TGTGCCAGCAGCCCCCGGAGTAACACTGAAGCTTTCTTT,CASSPRSNTEAFF
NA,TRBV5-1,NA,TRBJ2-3,TGCGCCAGCAGCGGGGGGCAACCCACAGATACGCAGTATTTT,CASSGGQPTDTQYF
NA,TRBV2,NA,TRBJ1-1,TGTGCCAGCAGTGAGGGAGAGACTGAAGCTTTCTTT,CASSEGETEAFF
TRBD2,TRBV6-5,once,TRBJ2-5,TGTGCCAGCAGTTACTCGATTCTTGCGGGGGGGCAAGAGACCCAGTACTTC,CASSYSILAGGQETQYF
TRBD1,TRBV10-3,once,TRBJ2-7,TGTGCCATCAGTGAATACAGGGGTGCCTCCTACGAGCAGTACTTC,CAISEYRGASYEQYF
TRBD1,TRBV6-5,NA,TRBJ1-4,TGTGCCAGCAGTTACATTGACAGGGGGCTTGAAAAACTGTTTTTT,CASSYIDRGLEKLFF
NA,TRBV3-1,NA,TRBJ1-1,TGTGCCAGCAGCGAGGGGAGAGGCGTTGGTTTCTTT,CASSEGRGVGFF
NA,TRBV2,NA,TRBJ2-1,TGTGCCAGCAGTGCTGGGTTAAAGGGGTATGAGCAGTTCTTC,CASSAGLKGYEQFF
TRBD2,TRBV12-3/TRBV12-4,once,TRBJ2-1,TGTGCCAGCAGTTTAATCACGCTAGCGGGAGTAGAACGCAATGAGCAGTTCTTC,CASSLITLAGVERNEQFF
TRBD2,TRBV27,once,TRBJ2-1,TGTGCCAGCAGTTCCCCCGGGGGGACGGACAATGAGCAGTTCTTC,CASSSPGGTDNEQFF
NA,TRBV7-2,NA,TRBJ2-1,TGTGCCAGCACCACTAGCCACAATGAGCAGTTCTTC,CASTTSHNEQFF
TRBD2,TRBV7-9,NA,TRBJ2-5,TGTGCCAGCACCCCGGGGCGGGGGGGCCCGGAGACCCAGTACTTC,CASTPGRGGPETQYF
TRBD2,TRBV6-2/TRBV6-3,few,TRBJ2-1,TGTGCCAGCAGTTACACTAGCGGGGCCCCCAATGAGCAGTTCTTC,CASSYTSGAPNEQFF
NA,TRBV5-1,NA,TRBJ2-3,TGCGCCAGCAGCGCCGGGACGGTCAATACGCAGTATTTT,CASSAGTVNTQYF
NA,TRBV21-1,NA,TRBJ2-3,TGTGCCAGCAGCAAACGGCAGCATCTCGTTAGTGCTAGCACAGATACGCAGTATTTT,CASSKRQHLVSASTDTQYF
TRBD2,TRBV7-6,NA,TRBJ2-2,TGTGCCAGCAGCAGGACTAGAGACACCGGGGAGCTGTTTTTT,CASSRTRDTGELFF
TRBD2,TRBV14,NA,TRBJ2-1,TGTGCCAGCAGCCAAGCAGGCGGGAGCTCCTACAATGAGCAGTTCTTC,CASSQAGGSSYNEQFF
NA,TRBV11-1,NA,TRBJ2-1,TGTGCCAGCAGCTTAATGATTTCTGGTTCCGGCAATGAGCAGTTCTTC,CASSLMISGSGNEQFF
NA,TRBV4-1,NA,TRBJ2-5,TGCGCCAGCAGCCAAGATTGGGGGAGTCAGCTAGAGACCCAGTACTTC,CASSQDWGSQLETQYF
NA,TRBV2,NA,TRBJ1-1,TGTGCCAGCAGTGAAAGGGTTAACACTGAAGCTTTCTTT,CASSERVNTEAFF
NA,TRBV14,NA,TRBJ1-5,TGTGCCAGCAGCCAAGGGACGGGTAGCAATCAGCCCCAGCATTTT,CASSQGTGSNQPQHF
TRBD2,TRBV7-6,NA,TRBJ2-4,TGTGCCAGCAGCCCAACTAGCGGTCTAGCCAAAAACATTCAGTACTTC,CASSPTSGLAKNIQYF
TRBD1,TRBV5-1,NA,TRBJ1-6,TGCGCCAGCAGCGGAGGACAGGGGGCTTCACCCCTCCACTTT,CASSGGQGASPLHF
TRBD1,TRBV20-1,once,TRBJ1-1,TGCAGTGCTCGCGCGACAGGGCCTGGGGTCACTGAAGCTTTCTTT,CSARATGPGVTEAFF
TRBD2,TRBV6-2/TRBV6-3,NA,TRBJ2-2,TGTGCCAGCAGGGCCGGGACTAGAGGCGGATTCGCCGGGGAGCTGTTTTTT,CASRAGTRGGFAGELFF
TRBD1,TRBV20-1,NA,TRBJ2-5,TGCAGTGCCCCCGATGGGTTGGGACAGCAAGAGACCCAGTACTTC,CSAPDGLGQQETQYF